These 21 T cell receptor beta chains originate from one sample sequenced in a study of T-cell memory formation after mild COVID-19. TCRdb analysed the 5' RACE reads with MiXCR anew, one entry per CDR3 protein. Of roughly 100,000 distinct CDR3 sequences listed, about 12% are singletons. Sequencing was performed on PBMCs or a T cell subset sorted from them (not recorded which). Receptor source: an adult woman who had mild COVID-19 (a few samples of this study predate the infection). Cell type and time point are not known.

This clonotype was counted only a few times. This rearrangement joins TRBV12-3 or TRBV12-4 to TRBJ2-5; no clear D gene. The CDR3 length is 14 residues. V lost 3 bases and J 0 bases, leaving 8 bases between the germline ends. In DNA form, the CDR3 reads TGTGCCAGCAGTTTTTCGGCAGACCAAGAGACCCAGTACTTC. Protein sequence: CASSFSADQETQYF.

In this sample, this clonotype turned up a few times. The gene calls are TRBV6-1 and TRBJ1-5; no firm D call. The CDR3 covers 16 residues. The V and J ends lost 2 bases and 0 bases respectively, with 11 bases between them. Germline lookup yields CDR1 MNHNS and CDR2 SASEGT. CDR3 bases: TGTGCCAGCAGTGAACCAAGGACCGTTAGCAATCAGCCCCAGCATTTT. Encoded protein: CASSEPRTVSNQPQHF.

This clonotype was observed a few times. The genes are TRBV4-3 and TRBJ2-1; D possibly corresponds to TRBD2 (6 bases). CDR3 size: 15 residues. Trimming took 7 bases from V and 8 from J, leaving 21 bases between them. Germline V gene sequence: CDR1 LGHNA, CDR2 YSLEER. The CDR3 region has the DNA TGCGCCAGCACACGAGGACGGGAGTGGGTTCATGAGCAGTTCTTC. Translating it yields CASTRGREWVHEQFF.

The CDR3 region is CASSDGHRYEQYF. As DNA, the CDR3 is TGTGCCAGCAGCGACGGACACCGCTACGAGCAGTACTTC. This chain connects TRBV9 to TRBJ2-7, with a weak D call TRBD1 (5 bases). The germline V and J ends were trimmed by 3 bases and 3 bases, with 10 bases remaining between them. This CDR3 region has 13 residues. Germline CDR1 SGDLS, CDR2 YYNGEE.

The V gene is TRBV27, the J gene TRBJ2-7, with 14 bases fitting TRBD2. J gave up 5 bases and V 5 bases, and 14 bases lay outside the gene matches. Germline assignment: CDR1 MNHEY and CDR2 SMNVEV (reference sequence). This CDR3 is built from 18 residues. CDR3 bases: TGTGCCAGCAGTGCTCGGGTCGGCGGACTAGCGGGGGGAGACGAGCAGTACTTC. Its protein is CASSARVGGLAGGDEQYF.

The CDR3 bases are TGTGCCAGCAGCCCCCCCTCAGGGATCCTAACTGATGGCTACACCTTC. Its protein is CASSPPSGILTDGYTF. The chain recombines TRBV7-9 with TRBJ1-2; D perhaps matches TRBD1 (5 bases). Germline values: CDR1 SEHNR, CDR2 FQNEAQ (reference sequence). Trimming stripped 5 bases from V and 6 bases from J, with 22 bases between. The CDR3 is made up of 16 amino acids.

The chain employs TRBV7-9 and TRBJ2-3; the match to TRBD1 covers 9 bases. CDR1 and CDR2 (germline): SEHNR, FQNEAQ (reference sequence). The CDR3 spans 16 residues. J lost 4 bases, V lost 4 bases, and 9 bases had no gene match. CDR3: CASSSTARDRADTQYF. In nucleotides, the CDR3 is TGTGCCAGCAGCTCAACCGCCCGGGACAGGGCAGATACGCAGTATTTT. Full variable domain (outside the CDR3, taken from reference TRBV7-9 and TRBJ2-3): DTGVSQNPRHKITKRGQNVTFRCDPISEHNRLYWYRQTLGQGPEFLTYFQNEAQLEKSRLLSDRFSAERPKGSFSTLEIQRTEQGDSAMYLCASSSTARDRADTQYFGPGTRLTVL.

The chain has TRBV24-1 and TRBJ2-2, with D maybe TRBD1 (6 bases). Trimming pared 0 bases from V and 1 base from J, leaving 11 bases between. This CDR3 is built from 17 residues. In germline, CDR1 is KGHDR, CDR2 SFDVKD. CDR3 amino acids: CATSDLIPGENTGELFF. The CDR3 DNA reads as TGTGCCACCAGTGATTTGATCCCAGGGGAGAACACCGGGGAGCTGTTTTTT.

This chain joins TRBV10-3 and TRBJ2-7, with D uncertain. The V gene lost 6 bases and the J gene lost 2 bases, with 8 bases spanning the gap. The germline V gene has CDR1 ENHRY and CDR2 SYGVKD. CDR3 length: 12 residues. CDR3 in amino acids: CAISSGPYEQYF. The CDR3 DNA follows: TGTGCCATCAGCTCAGGCCCCTACGAGCAGTACTTC.

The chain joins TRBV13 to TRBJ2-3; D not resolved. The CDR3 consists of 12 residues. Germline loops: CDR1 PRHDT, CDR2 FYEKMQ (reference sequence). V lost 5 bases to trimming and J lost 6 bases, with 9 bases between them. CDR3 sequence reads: CASSPRWDTQYF. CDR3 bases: TGTGCCAGCAGCCCCCGGTGGGATACGCAGTATTTT.

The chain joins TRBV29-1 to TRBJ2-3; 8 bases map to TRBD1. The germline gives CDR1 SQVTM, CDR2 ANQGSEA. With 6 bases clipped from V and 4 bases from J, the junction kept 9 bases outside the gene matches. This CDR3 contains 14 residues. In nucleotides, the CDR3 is TGCAGCGTCCGTTCCCCAGGGGGCCCAGATACGCAGTATTTT. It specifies CSVRSPGGPDTQYF.

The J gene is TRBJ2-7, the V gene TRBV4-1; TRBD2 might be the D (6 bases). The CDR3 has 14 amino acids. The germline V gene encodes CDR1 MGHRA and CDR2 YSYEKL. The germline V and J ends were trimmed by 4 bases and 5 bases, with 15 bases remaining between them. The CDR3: CASSPVGGYHEQYF. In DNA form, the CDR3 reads TGCGCCAGCAGCCCCGTCGGGGGATACCACGAGCAGTACTTC.

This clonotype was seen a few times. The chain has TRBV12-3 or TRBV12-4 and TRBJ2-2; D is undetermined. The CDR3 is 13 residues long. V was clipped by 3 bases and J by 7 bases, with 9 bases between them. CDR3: CASSFAVGGELFF. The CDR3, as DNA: TGTGCCAGCAGTTTCGCGGTGGGCGGGGAGCTGTTTTTT.

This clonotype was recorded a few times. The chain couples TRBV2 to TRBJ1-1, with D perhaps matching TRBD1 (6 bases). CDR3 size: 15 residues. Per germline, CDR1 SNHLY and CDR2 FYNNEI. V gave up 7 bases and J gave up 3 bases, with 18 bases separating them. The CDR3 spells CASTFPQGGDTEAFF. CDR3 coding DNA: TGTGCCAGCACCTTTCCACAGGGAGGAGACACTGAAGCTTTCTTT.

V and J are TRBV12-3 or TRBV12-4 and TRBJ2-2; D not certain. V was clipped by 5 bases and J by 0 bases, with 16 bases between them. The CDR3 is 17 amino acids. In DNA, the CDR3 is TGTGCCAGCAGTCGTTTACGGCTGTTCGCGAACACCGGGGAGCTGTTTTTT. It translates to CASSRLRLFANTGELFF.

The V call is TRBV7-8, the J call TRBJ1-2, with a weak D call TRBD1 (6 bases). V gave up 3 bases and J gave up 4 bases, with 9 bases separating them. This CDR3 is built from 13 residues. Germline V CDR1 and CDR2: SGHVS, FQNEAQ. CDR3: CASSLLQGYGYTF. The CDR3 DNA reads TGTGCCAGCAGCTTGTTACAGGGCTATGGCTACACCTTC.

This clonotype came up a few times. In nucleotides, the CDR3 is TGCAGCGCTGGACAGGGCCTCTCCTACGAGCAGTACTTC. Its translation: CSAGQGLSYEQYF. The chain employs TRBV29-1 and TRBJ2-7; 8 nucleotides agree with TRBD1. V was pared by 7 bases and J by 0 bases, with 5 bases of the junction left unmatched. In germline, CDR1 is SQVTM, CDR2 ANQGSEA. CDR3 size: 13 residues.

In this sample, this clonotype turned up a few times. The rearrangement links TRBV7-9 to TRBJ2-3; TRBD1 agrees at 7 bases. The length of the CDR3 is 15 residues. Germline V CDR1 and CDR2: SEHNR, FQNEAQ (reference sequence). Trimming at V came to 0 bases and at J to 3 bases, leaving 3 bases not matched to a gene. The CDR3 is CASSLAGGETDTQYF. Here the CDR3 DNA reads TGTGCCAGCAGCTTAGCAGGGGGCGAGACAGATACGCAGTATTTT.

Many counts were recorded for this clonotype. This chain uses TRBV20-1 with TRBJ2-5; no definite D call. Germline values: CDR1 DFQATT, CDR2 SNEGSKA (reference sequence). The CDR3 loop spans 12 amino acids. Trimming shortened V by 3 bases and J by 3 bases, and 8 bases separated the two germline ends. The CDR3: CSARVPEETQYF. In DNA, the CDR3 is TGCAGTGCTAGGGTGCCTGAAGAGACCCAGTACTTC.

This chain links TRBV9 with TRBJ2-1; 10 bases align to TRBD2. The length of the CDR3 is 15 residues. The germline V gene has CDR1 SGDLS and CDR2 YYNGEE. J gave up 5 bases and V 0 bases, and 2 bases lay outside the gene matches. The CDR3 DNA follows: TGTGCCAGCAGCGTAGAAGCGGGAGGGCACAATGAGCAGTTCTTC. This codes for CASSVEAGGHNEQFF.

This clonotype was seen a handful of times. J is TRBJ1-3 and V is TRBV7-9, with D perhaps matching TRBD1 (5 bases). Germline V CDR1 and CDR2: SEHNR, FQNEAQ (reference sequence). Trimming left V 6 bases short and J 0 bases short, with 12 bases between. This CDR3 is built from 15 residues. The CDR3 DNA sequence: TGTGCCAGCAGGCCCCCGGGGCTCTCTGGAAACACCATATATTTT. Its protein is CASRPPGLSGNTIYF.